This T cell receptor beta chain was recovered during a study of cytotoxic CD8 clonotypes in ibrutinib-treated CLL. Study-level findings and limits: Clonality rose at ibrutinib response and fell back toward baseline at progression. There were few public clonotypes, and on treatment they contracted or stayed stable.

Approximately 1.9 micrograms of genomic DNA came from cryopreserved PBMCs for TCR beta libraries. Sequenced by immunoSEQ multiplex PCR; TCRdb stores in-frame clones only, minus some. The data show about 140,000 clones, with more than 70% seen just once and 7.5% to 8% held by the top ten. Of note for this clone: Its specificity is unknown.

CDR3 size: 11 residues. Germline V CDR1 and CDR2: SNHLY, FYNNEI. V shed 4 bases and J shed 11 bases, with 8 bases lying between them. This TCR was recovered from a human donor with chronic lymphocytic leukemia. Sequencing was performed on PBMCs, taken after 36 months of ibrutinib treatment. This chain joins TRBV2 and TRBJ1-4; possibly TRBD1 for D (5 bases). CDR3 amino acids: CASSVGEKLFF. The DNA for the CDR3 is TGTGCCAGCAGTGTGGGGGAGAAACTGTTTTTT.